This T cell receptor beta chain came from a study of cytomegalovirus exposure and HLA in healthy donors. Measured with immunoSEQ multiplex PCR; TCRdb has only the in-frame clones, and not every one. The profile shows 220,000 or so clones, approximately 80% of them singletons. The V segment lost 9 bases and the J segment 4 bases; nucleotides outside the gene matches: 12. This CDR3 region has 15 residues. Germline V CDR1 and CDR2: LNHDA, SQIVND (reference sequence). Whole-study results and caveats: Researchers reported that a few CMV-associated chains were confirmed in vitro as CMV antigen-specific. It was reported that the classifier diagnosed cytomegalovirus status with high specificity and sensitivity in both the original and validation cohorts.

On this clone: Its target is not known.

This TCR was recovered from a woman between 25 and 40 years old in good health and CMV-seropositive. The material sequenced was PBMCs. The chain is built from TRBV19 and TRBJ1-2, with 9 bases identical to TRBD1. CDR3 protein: CASRPGTGLFYGYTF. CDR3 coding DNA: TGTGCCAGCAGGCCCGGGACAGGGTTATTCTATGGCTACACCTTC.